These T cell receptor beta chains were read from a single sample in a study of radiation and T cells in renal cell carcinoma. Sequencing was performed with immunoSEQ multiplex PCR; in TCRdb, only in-frame clones are kept and a portion is missing. The sample comprises 120,000 or so clones, 88% of which are singletons, and around 6% rests with the top ten. Source: blood, taken from a patient whose treatment included radiotherapy and nephrectomy. The receptors come from a woman in her 70s with renal cell carcinoma. Each CDR3 is given with its conserved first and last residue. The D gene is left open where the match is weak. Clone size is not always given. Where it is, it says once, few, many or a class for expanded clones.

size	J	D	V	CDR3	DNA
-	TRBJ1-1	TRBD1	TRBV2	CASKEQGARTEAFF	TGTGCCAGCAAAGAACAGGGGGCGCGAACTGAAGCTTTCTTT
-	TRBJ2-1	-	TRBV11-3	CASSLSSPSYNEQFF	TGTGCCAGCAGCTTATCTAGTCCTTCCTACAATGAGCAGTTCTTC
-	TRBJ2-1	TRBD2	TRBV27	CASSLGTSGGWYEQFF	TGTGCCAGCAGTCTCGGGACTAGCGGGGGGTGGTATGAGCAGTTCTTC
-	TRBJ2-2	-	TRBV2	CASSGVQLAGGELFF	TGTGCCAGCAGTGGGGTTCAACTAGCAGGCGGGGAGCTGTTTTTT
-	TRBJ2-2	-	TRBV19	CASSMTTNTGELFF	TGTGCCAGTAGTATGACTACAAACACCGGGGAGCTGTTTTTT
-	TRBJ2-7	TRBD1	TRBV30	CAWGGQGVQYF	TGTGCCTGGGGGGGACAGGGGGTGCAGTACTTC
once	TRBJ2-3	-	TRBV5-5	CASSPGQYTQYF	TGTGCCAGCAGCCCAGGACAGTATACGCAGTATTTT
-	TRBJ2-3	TRBD2	TRBV9	CASSVGGAGGPDTQYF	TGTGCCAGCAGCGTAGGAGGAGCGGGGGGGCCGGATACGCAGTATTTT
once	TRBJ1-1	TRBD1	TRBV19	CASIETGGTEAFF	TGTGCCAGTATCGAGACAGGGGGGACTGAAGCTTTCTTT
-	TRBJ2-1	-	TRBV28	CASSLDNEQFF	TGTGCCAGCAGTTTGGACAATGAGCAGTTCTTC
-	TRBJ1-2	-	TRBV29-1	CSVADYGYTF	TGCAGCGTTGCGGACTATGGCTACACCTTC
-	TRBJ1-2	-	TRBV30	CAWSVRGLQGISDTF	TGTGCCTGGAGTGTACGGGGACTCCAGGGAATCAGCGACACCTTC
-	TRBJ1-6	-	TRBV28	CATTGRGFNSPLHF	TGTGCCACCACGGGACGGGGATTTAATTCACCCCTCCACTTT
-	TRBJ1-2	-	TRBV10-2	CASSEEGFPNYGYTF	TGCGCCAGCAGTGAGGAGGGATTTCCTAACTATGGCTACACCTTC
-	TRBJ2-7	-	TRBV6-4	CASSEAPGALYEQYF	TGTGCCAGCAGTGAGGCCCCCGGGGCATTGTACGAGCAGTACTTC
-	TRBJ1-1	-	TRBV30	CAWSVGGKVTEAFF	TGTGCCTGGAGTGTGGGGGGGAAGGTCACTGAAGCTTTCTTT
-	TRBJ2-1	-	TRBV7-2	CASSFQSREQFF	TGTGCCAGCAGCTTCCAGTCTAGGGAGCAGTTCTTC
few	TRBJ2-1	-	TRBV5-1	CASSLGTVSYNEQFF	TGCGCCAGCAGCTTGGGGACAGTCTCCTACAATGAGCAGTTCTTC
-	TRBJ2-2	TRBD1	TRBV7-8	CASRSGTGSTGELFF	TGTGCCAGCCGCTCCGGGACAGGGTCGACCGGGGAGCTGTTTTTT
-	TRBJ2-7	-	TRBV5-4	CASSLGGTYEQYF	TGTGCCAGCAGCTTGGGGGGTACCTACGAGCAGTACTTC
-	TRBJ1-2	-	TRBV6-5	CASSYRGLDGYTF	TGTGCCAGCAGTTACCGCGGGTTGGATGGCTACACCTTC
-	TRBJ1-3	TRBD1	TRBV9	CASSVSGTGVSGNTIYF	TGTGCCAGCAGCGTTTCCGGGACAGGAGTCTCTGGAAACACCATATATTTT
once	TRBJ1-6	-	TRBV11-2	CASSLEGTAALHF	TGTGCCAGCAGCTTAGAGGGCACGGCGGCCCTCCACTTT
few	TRBJ1-1	-	TRBV7-3	CASSLNREEEAFF	TGTGCCAGCAGCTTAAATAGGGAGGAAGAAGCTTTCTTT
-	TRBJ2-2	-	TRBV6-5	CASRPGAHSTGELFF	TGTGCCAGCAGACCCGGGGCCCATAGTACCGGGGAGCTGTTTTTT
-	TRBJ1-2	TRBD1	TRBV5-4	CASRPDRGYGYTF	TGTGCCAGCAGGCCAGACAGGGGCTATGGCTACACCTTC
-	TRBJ1-1	-	TRBV19	CASSIARGTEAFF	TGTGCCAGTAGTATAGCCAGGGGAACTGAAGCTTTCTTT
-	TRBJ2-3	-	TRBV11-3	CASSLLPDTQYF	TGTGCCAGCAGCTTATTACCAGATACGCAGTATTTT
-	TRBJ2-6	-	TRBV7-3	CASSLVGANVLTF	TGTGCCAGCAGCTTAGTTGGGGCCAACGTCCTGACTTTC
-	TRBJ2-1	TRBD1	TRBV19	CASSVPGQGFNEQFF	TGTGCCAGTAGTGTACCAGGACAGGGGTTCAATGAGCAGTTCTTC
-	TRBJ1-2	-	TRBV2	CASNQGSNYGYTF	TGTGCCAGCAATCAAGGCAGTAACTATGGCTACACCTTC
-	TRBJ2-1	-	TRBV18	CASSPREANYNEQFF	TGTGCCAGCTCACCACGGGAGGCCAACTACAATGAGCAGTTCTTC
-	TRBJ1-1	-	TRBV6-6	CASRIRVANTEAFF	TGTGCCAGCAGAATCAGGGTTGCGAACACTGAAGCTTTCTTT
-	TRBJ2-2	-	TRBV7-3	CASSWGSGGELFF	TGTGCCAGCAGTTGGGGGAGTGGCGGGGAGCTGTTTTTT
-	TRBJ2-3	-	TRBV15	CATSTRDFRLDTQYF	TGTGCCACCAGCACCCGGGACTTTCGTTTGGATACGCAGTATTTT
-	TRBJ1-5	-	TRBV28	CASSLAGNGNQPQHF	TGTGCCAGCAGTTTAGCGGGGAATGGCAATCAGCCCCAGCATTTT
-	TRBJ2-7	TRBD2	TRBV7-2	CASSFGLAGATPYEQYF	TGTGCCAGCAGCTTCGGACTAGCGGGGGCCACCCCCTACGAGCAGTACTTC
-	TRBJ2-7	TRBD2	TRBV4-2	CASSQVSGGHSYEQYF	TGTGCCAGCAGCCAAGTTAGCGGGGGGCACTCCTACGAGCAGTACTTC
-	TRBJ2-7	-	TRBV9	CASSPGPLYEQYF	TGTGCCAGCAGCCCCGGACCCCTATACGAGCAGTACTTC
-	TRBJ1-5	-	TRBV7-2	CASSSDINSNQPQHF	TGTGCCAGCAGCTCAGACATTAATAGCAATCAGCCCCAGCATTTT
-	TRBJ2-3	-	TRBV5-4	CASSLGPHDTDTQYF	TGTGCCAGCAGCCTGGGACCGCATGACACAGATACGCAGTATTTT
-	TRBJ2-5	-	TRBV30	CAWSETPGIQYF	TGTGCCTGGAGTGAAACTCCTGGGATCCAGTACTTC
-	TRBJ2-1	-	TRBV7-9	CASSATDSYNEQFF	TGTGCCAGCAGCGCTACAGATTCCTACAATGAGCAGTTCTTC
-	TRBJ2-3	TRBD2	TRBV5-1	CASVAGGPADTQYF	TGCGCCAGCGTCGCGGGGGGGCCAGCAGATACGCAGTATTTT
once	TRBJ2-3	-	TRBV4-1	CASSQVSPAGTQYF	TGCGCCAGCAGCCAAGTTTCCCCGGCCGGTACGCAGTATTTT
-	TRBJ2-5	TRBD2	TRBV5-1	CASRPSGGAGKTQYF	TGCGCCAGCAGACCGAGCGGGGGGGCCGGGAAGACCCAGTACTTC
-	TRBJ2-2	TRBD2	TRBV7-8	CASSFPLAGGPPGELFF	TGTGCCAGCAGCTTTCCCTTAGCGGGGGGGCCGCCCGGGGAGCTGTTTTTT
once	TRBJ1-2	-	TRBV21-1	CGGGAFKNYGYTF	TGTGGCGGAGGGGCCTTTAAAAACTATGGCTACACCTTC
-	TRBJ1-1	-	TRBV18	CASSLGQHMNTEAFF	TGTGCCAGCTCCCTAGGACAGCACATGAACACTGAAGCTTTCTTT
-	TRBJ2-7	-	TRBV6-1	CASSARDGYEQYF	TGTGCCAGCAGTGCCAGGGACGGCTACGAGCAGTACTTC
-	TRBJ2-6	-	TRBV7-8	CAQGAGANVLTF	TGTGCCCAGGGTGCTGGGGCCAACGTCCTGACTTTC
once	TRBJ2-3	TRBD1	TRBV7-2	CASSGWDRGLDTQYF	TGTGCCAGCAGCGGGTGGGACAGGGGATTAGATACGCAGTATTTT
-	TRBJ1-2	-	TRBV5-1	CASSLADTNYGYTF	TGCGCCAGCAGCTTGGCGGACACGAACTATGGCTACACCTTC